This paragraph reports one T cell receptor (beta chain). Its specificity is not known. The template for TCR beta VDJ and CDR3 sequence profiling was genomic DNA. TCRdb independently ran MiXCR on the reads; one entry per CDR3 protein. The sample carries some 200,000 distinct CDR3 sequences, under 50% recorded once. This specimen comes from a study of CD8+CD57+ T cells in acquired aplastic anemia. Across the study: Sorted CD4+ plus CD8+ cells gave DNA averaging roughly 3.5 ug.

Only patients with CD8+CD57+ cell expansion on flow cytometry were chosen for sequencing. Everyone among the patients had severe acquired aplastic anemia. The V end lost 4 bases, the J end lost 11 bases, and 12 bases lay between the germline ends. The CDR3 spans 12 residues. CDR1 and CDR2 (germline): LGHDT, YNNKEL (reference sequence). Findings and limits, study-wide: CD8+ Simpson's diversity in patients was not significantly different from that in controls. Patients and controls turned out to have roughly 29 CD8+ CDR3 sequences in common.

The chain recombines TRBV3-1 with TRBJ1-5; the D is unclear. Sample: sorted CD4+, CD8+, or CD8+CD57+ T cells (not recorded which) from PBMCs. This receptor was identified in a human donor with aplastic anemia. The CDR3 is CASSRGSLAQHF. The CDR3 nucleotides are TGTGCCAGCAGCCGGGGATCTTTGGCCCAGCATTTT.